The present T cell receptor (beta chain) was sequenced within a study of graft-versus-host responses after intestinal transplantation. For the study at large: Grafts were multivisceral, liver-intestinal, or isolated intestinal. Tacrolimus plus steroids were given to all recipients for about 3 years, preceded by anti-thymocyte globulin induction.

In the case of this clone: Its antigen is unidentified.

Whole-study results and caveats: Patients with graft-donor T cell macrochimerism had high graft-versus-host to host-versus-graft clonal ratios in allografts. Recipient marrow contained GvH clones, some of which appeared first in ileum or blood.

The CDR3 loop spans 14 amino acids. Unmatched junction bases numbered 9, after V lost 10 bases and J lost 4 bases. The germline V gene encodes CDR1 LNHNV and CDR2 YYDKDF (reference sequence). TCRdb's copy holds only in-frame clones and misses some; the assay was immunoSEQ multiplex PCR. The table lists 90,000 to 130,000 clones, about 94% of them singletons. The sample was unstimulated CD8+ T cells sorted from spleen or lymph node cells, taken before intestinal transplant. The chain has TRBV15 and TRBJ2-1, with 8 nucleotides matching TRBD2. This receptor was taken from a human donor who received an intestinal transplant. The DNA for the CDR3 is TGTGCCATAGAGGCGCGGGAGGAGTACAATGAGCAGTTCTTC. Translated: CAIEAREEYNEQFF.